This T cell receptor beta chain was documented in a study of shared clonotypes between healthy human individuals. Regarding the study as a whole: Blood alone was sampled, and tissue repertoires likely differ. Clonotype sharing across four donors was observed for about 5.5% of naive CD4 clonotypes. Generation probabilities of non-shared clonotypes were lower (relative to those shared by all four donors).

Measured with immunoSEQ multiplex PCR; TCRdb has only the in-frame clones, and not every one. The sample consists of nearly 750,000 clones, over 55% of them appearing once. About this clone itself: The antigen is undetermined.

Germline CDR1 reads MGHRA; CDR2 reads YSYEKL. This CDR3 contains 15 residues. Between the trimmed V and J ends, which lost 1 base and 0 bases, there was a span of 10 bases. The rearrangement joins TRBV4-1 to TRBJ2-7, with D unresolved. This TCR derives from a woman in her 30s in good health. The sequenced sample consisted of memory CD4+ T cells sorted from blood. Subset in this sample: CD45RA-negative fraction. CDR3: CASSQVGFGSYEQYF. DNA of the CDR3: TGCGCCAGCAGCCAAGTGGGGTTTGGCTCCTACGAGCAGTACTTC.